This T cell receptor (beta chain) was identified during a study of blood T cells in healthy people across ages. CDR1 MDHEN and CDR2 SYDVKM come from the germline V gene. Germline trimming cut 11 bases from V and 3 bases from J; bases unmatched to any gene: 7. This CDR3 spans 12 amino acids. Study findings and constraints: Unsorted PBMCs ruled out conclusive naive versus antigen-experienced comparison.

Then a second PCR, running about 6 to 12 cycles, was carried out with a sample-barcoded 5' primer and a J-beta primer mix. TCRdb reanalysed the 5' RACE reads using MiXCR and keeps one entry per CDR3 protein. The sample includes roughly 800,000 distinct CDR3 sequences, about 26% seen only once; the top ten take over 2.5%. This clonotype was counted only a few times. The antigen remains undetermined. This sample also appeared in a second study, on T cells of mothers and their children. Per that paper: Whatever RNA was extracted went entirely into cDNA synthesis, at roughly 1.6 ug per 15 ul. Reads recorded for TCR beta CDR3 numbered over 8 million per mother and several million per child.

The TCR sequence derives from a boy younger than 18 in good health. V is TRBV28 and J is TRBJ2-7; 7 bases align to TRBD2. Sequenced: blood. DNA for the CDR3: TGTGCCTCGGCGGGGGAGCGCTACGAGCAGTACTTC. This gives the protein CASAGERYEQYF.